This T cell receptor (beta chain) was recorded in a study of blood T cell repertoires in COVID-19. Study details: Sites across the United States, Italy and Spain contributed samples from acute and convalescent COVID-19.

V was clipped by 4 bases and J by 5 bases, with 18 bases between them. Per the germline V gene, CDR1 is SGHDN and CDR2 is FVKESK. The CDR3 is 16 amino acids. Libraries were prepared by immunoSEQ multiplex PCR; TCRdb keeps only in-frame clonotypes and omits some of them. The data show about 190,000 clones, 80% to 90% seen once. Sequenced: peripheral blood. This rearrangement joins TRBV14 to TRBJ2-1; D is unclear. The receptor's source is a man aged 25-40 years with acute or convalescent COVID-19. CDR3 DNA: TGTGCCAGCAGCCCATTCATCAGCGCGTCCAACAATGAGCAGTTCTTC. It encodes CASSPFISASNNEQFF.